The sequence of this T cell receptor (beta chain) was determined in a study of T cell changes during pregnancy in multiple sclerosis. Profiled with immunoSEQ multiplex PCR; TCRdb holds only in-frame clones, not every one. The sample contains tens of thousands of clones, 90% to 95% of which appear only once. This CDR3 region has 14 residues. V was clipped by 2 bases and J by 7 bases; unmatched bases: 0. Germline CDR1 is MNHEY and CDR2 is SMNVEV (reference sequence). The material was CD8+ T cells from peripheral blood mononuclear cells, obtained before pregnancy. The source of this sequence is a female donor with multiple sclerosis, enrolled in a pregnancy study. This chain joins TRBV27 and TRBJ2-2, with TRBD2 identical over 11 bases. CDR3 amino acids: CASSLTSGSGELFF. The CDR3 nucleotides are TGTGCCAGCAGTTTAACTAGCGGGAGCGGGGAGCTGTTTTTT.